This T cell receptor (beta chain) is from a study of molecular identifiers for immune sequencing clone quantification. This clonotype was counted at least ten times. MiXCR, run by TCRdb on the PCR reads, gives a single entry per CDR3 protein. This repertoire shows about 640,000 distinct CDR3 sequences, 15% to 20% found once; its top ten account for roughly 0.85%. CDR3 size: 13 residues. The V end was cut by 3 bases, the J end by 2 bases, with 7 bases between. Germline loops: CDR1 SGHRS, CDR2 YFSETQ. The sample comprised naive CD8+ T cells from blood, with Jurkat cell RNA spiked in. Specified subset: FACS-sorted CD8+CD4-CCR7+CD45RA+ naive T cells. This clonotype originated in a human donor in good health. Some libraries in this study had Jurkat cell RNA spiked in. The chain joins TRBV5-1 to TRBJ2-3; D gene uncertain. The CDR3: CASSWTFTDTQYF. In DNA, the CDR3 is TGCGCCAGCAGCTGGACCTTCACAGATACGCAGTATTTT.